This T cell receptor (beta chain) derives from a study of T cell responses to AZD1222 COVID-19 vaccine. Whole-study context: Second doses were pooled across both intervals (about 4 or about 12 weeks). Findings and caveats of the study: Most donors were white British and more were female, and clonal diversity was possibly underestimated.

The CDR3 runs to 12 residues. Germline V gives CDR1 SGHRS, CDR2 YFSETQ. Trimming stripped 5 bases from V and 2 bases from J, with 8 bases between. As for this clone: Its cognate antigen is unknown.

Assay used: immunoSEQ multiplex PCR; TCRdb lists only in-frame clones, some missing. The data contain 150,000 or so clones, nearly 90% of them singletons. The chain uses TRBV5-1 and TRBJ2-7, with D perhaps given as TRBD1 or TRBD2 (5 bases each). The starting material was peripheral blood, obtained on day 0 of AZD1222 vaccination. The receptor's source is an adult in good health. The CDR3 here is CASRRGAYEQYF. The CDR3 DNA reads TGCGCCAGCAGGAGGGGAGCCTACGAGCAGTACTTC.